Included here is one TCR beta chain sequence, with context. Its target is unknown. A much larger clone is a single base away; this may be a read error. The record originates from a study of tumor-infiltrating lymphocytes in primary liver carcinoma. Germline DNA was also extracted, and blood RNA derived from unsorted whole blood. There were only treatment-naive patients, all with chronic HBV infection. Making TCR beta cDNA involved 400 to 600 ng total RNA and a constant-region primer. Researchers made the TCR beta libraries by running three nested multiplex PCR rounds with slightly modified ARM-PCR. TCRdb reprocessed the multiplex PCR reads with MiXCR, giving one entry per CDR3 protein. The sample contains about 330,000 distinct CDR3 sequences, about 65% of which appear only once. Study-wide results and caveats: Tumor-adjacent and tumor-blood pairs shared less of their repertoires than tumor region pairs shared. No comparison of CD4+ and CD8+ repertoires was made, since the samples were bulk unsorted. When set against blood, tumors had a significantly higher top-250-clone fraction (p = 0.039).

The source of this sequence is a man in his forties or fifties with primary liver carcinoma and hepatitis B virus infection. Sequenced sample: peripheral blood.

The chain's CDR3 is CASSQGVPSGRGLFF. The DNA of the CDR3 is TGCGCCAGCAGCCAAGGGGTTCCTAGCGGGAGGGGGCTGTTTTTT. The chain employs TRBV4-1 and TRBJ2-2; 12 bases fit TRBD2. Germline CDR1 is MGHRA and CDR2 is YSYEKL. The J segment lost 13 bases and the V segment lost 1 base, leaving 7 bases of the junction unmatched. The CDR3 runs 15 residues.